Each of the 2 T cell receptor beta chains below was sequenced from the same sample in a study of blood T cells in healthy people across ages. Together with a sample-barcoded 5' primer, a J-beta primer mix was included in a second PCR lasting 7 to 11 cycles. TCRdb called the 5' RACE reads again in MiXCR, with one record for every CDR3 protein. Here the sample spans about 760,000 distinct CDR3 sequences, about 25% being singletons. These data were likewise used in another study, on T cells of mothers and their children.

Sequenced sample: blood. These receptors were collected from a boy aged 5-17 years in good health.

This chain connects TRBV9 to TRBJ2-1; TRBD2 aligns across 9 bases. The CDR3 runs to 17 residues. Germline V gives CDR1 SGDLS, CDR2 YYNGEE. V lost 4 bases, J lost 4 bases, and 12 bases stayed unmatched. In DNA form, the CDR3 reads TGTGCCAGCAGCCCAGGGTCTGGCGGGGGGGATTACAATGAGCAGTTCTTC. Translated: CASSPGSGGGDYNEQFF.

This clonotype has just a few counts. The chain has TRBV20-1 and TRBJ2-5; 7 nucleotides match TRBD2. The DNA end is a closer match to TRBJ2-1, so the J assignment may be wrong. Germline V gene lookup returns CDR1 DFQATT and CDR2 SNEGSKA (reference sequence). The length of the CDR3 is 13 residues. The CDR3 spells CSARVASGNEQFF. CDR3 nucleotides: TGCAGTGCTAGAGTGGCTAGCGGCAATGAGCAGTTCTTC.